This TCR beta chain was captured by sequencing in a study of brain T cells in children with intractable seizures. Assay: immunoSEQ multiplex PCR; the TCRdb copy retains only in-frame clones and omits some. The sample includes fewer than 150,000 clones, approximately 94% seen only once; the top ten take 3.5% to 4.5%. The CDR3 contains 15 residues. Germline loops: CDR1 KGHSH, CDR2 LQKENI. Trimming pared 1 base from V and 4 bases from J, leaving 13 bases between. The sample in question was peripheral blood, obtained at surgery. This chain uses TRBV18 with TRBJ2-5; a weak D match, TRBD1 (5 bases). This receptor was taken from a boy under three years old with hemimegalencephaly and intractable seizures. The CDR3 spells CASSPQKGMGETQYF. DNA for the CDR3: TGTGCCAGCTCACCACAGAAGGGGATGGGAGAGACCCAGTACTTC.